This TCR beta chain was identified in a study of blood T cell repertoires in COVID-19. Study-level background: Samples representing acute and convalescent COVID-19 were sourced from the United States, Italy and Spain. Sample material is recorded as cDNA or gDNA derived from T cells, B-cell-depleted T cells, or PBMCs.

Original data processing: Reference gene primer amplification gave nucleated cell count estimates. The data were produced by immunoSEQ multiplex PCR, yet TCRdb's version contains in-frame clones alone and is incomplete. Clone size and the V and J calls come from that table; the DNA yielded D and trimming. The data show 200,000 or so clones, approximately 89% seen once. Germline V gene sequence: CDR1 SNHLY, CDR2 FYNNEI. The V and J ends lost 7 bases and 4 bases respectively, with 17 bases between them. CDR3 length: 16 residues. This TCR derives from a woman in her thirties or forties with acute COVID-19. V gene TRBV2 combines with J gene TRBJ1-6; D is undetermined. Sequenced input: PBMCs or T cells enriched from blood (not recorded which). The DNA for the CDR3 is TGTGCCAGCACCCCCCAGGCTGGCTTTTATAATTCACCCCTCCACTTT. Amino acid sequence: CASTPQAGFYNSPLHF.